The present T cell receptor beta chain was sequenced within a study of cytomegalovirus exposure and HLA in healthy donors. Study-level results: Among donors in an Asian-associated ancestry cluster, a later analysis reportedly found fewer N-insertions than the roughly 730-donor mean. Cytomegalovirus status was reportedly diagnosed by the classifier with high specificity and sensitivity.

Concerning this clone itself: Antigen specificity is unknown.

The PCR ran on 60 Vbeta and 13 Jbeta primers. Only in-frame clones appear in the TCRdb table, and some are missing; sequencing was by immunoSEQ multiplex PCR. The sample includes approximately 150,000 clones, roughly 80% of them seen just once. This CDR3 has 13 amino acids. V shed 2 bases and J shed 4 bases, with 6 bases lying between them. From germline, CDR1 is SGHTA and CDR2 FQGNSA. The V and J genes are TRBV7-2 and TRBJ1-3; D gene uncertain. Sequenced input: PBMCs. The source is a boy between 2 and 10 years old in good health and CMV-seronegative. CDR3 nucleotide sequence: TGTGCCAGCAGCTTAACAGAGGGAAACACCATATATTTT. Protein sequence: CASSLTEGNTIYF.